The rows below give T cell receptor beta chains drawn from one sample of a study of T cell responses to AZD1222 COVID-19 vaccine. The method was immunoSEQ multiplex PCR; TCRdb's version includes in-frame clones alone and lacks a portion of them. The sample includes roughly 130,000 clones, over 85% of them seen just once. This specimen was peripheral blood, taken 28 days after the second AZD1222 dose. These receptors all stem from an adult who received the AZD1222 COVID-19 vaccine. CDR3s include the opening cysteine and the closing phenylalanine or tryptophan. Fields, in order: J gene, clone size, V gene, D gene, CDR3 DNA, CDR3 protein. D genes are given only for firm matches. Size values are once, few and many counts, or a class for expanded clones, and some rows have none.

J gene: TRBJ1-5
clone size: .
V gene: TRBV6-5
D gene: .
CDR3 DNA: TGTGCCAGCACCCGACAGTGGGGAACTGATCAGCCCCAGCATTTT
CDR3 protein: CASTRQWGTDQPQHF

J gene: TRBJ2-5
clone size: .
V gene: TRBV7-8
D gene: TRBD2
CDR3 DNA: TGTGCCAGCAGCCTCTCCCTAGCGGGCTTTCAAGAGACCCAGTACTTC
CDR3 protein: CASSLSLAGFQETQYF

J gene: TRBJ2-6
clone size: once
V gene: TRBV28
D gene: .
CDR3 DNA: TGTGCCAGCAGTGTCCAACCTGGGGCCAACGTCCTGACTTTC
CDR3 protein: CASSVQPGANVLTF

J gene: TRBJ1-1
clone size: .
V gene: TRBV15
D gene: .
CDR3 DNA: TGTGCCATTGGACAGAACACTGAAGCTTTCTTT
CDR3 protein: CAIGQNTEAFF

J gene: TRBJ1-6
clone size: .
V gene: TRBV24-1
D gene: .
CDR3 DNA: TGTGCCACCCAGAGGCAGGCGGTTAGCTCCTATAATTCACCCCTCCACTTT
CDR3 protein: CATQRQAVSSYNSPLHF

J gene: TRBJ2-1
clone size: .
V gene: TRBV20-1
D gene: TRBD2
CDR3 DNA: TGCAGTGCTAGTAACGGGGGGGTATATGAGCAGTTCTTC
CDR3 protein: CSASNGGVYEQFF

J gene: TRBJ2-7
clone size: .
V gene: TRBV6-6
D gene: .
CDR3 DNA: TGTGCCAGCAGTTACCGGACCCCAGCCTACGAGCAGTACTTC
CDR3 protein: CASSYRTPAYEQYF

J gene: TRBJ1-2
clone size: .
V gene: TRBV27
D gene: .
CDR3 DNA: TGTGCCAGCAGCTGGCGAAGGGCAGGTGACTATGGCTACACCTTC
CDR3 protein: CASSWRRAGDYGYTF

J gene: TRBJ1-5
clone size: .
V gene: TRBV19
D gene: .
CDR3 DNA: TGTGCCAGTAATTTTTTGCGGCAGCCCCAGCATTTT
CDR3 protein: CASNFLRQPQHF

J gene: TRBJ1-5
clone size: .
V gene: TRBV12-3/TRBV12-4
D gene: .
CDR3 DNA: TGTGCCAGCGGGCGGGGAAATCAGCCCCAGCATTTT
CDR3 protein: CASGRGNQPQHF

J gene: TRBJ2-3
clone size: once
V gene: TRBV9
D gene: TRBD2
CDR3 DNA: TGTGCCAGCAGCGACCGGACTAGCGGGGTTGGAGATACGCAGTATTTT
CDR3 protein: CASSDRTSGVGDTQYF

J gene: TRBJ2-1
clone size: .
V gene: TRBV5-1
D gene: .
CDR3 DNA: TGCGCCAGCAGACCTCTCGTGGGCAATGAGCAGTTCTTC
CDR3 protein: CASRPLVGNEQFF

J gene: TRBJ2-7
clone size: .
V gene: TRBV25-1
D gene: .
CDR3 DNA: TGTGCCAGCAGTGAAAACTACGAGCAGTACTTC
CDR3 protein: CASSENYEQYF

J gene: TRBJ1-6
clone size: .
V gene: TRBV21-1
D gene: .
CDR3 DNA: TGTGCCAGCATTTACACCCGAGGGACAGGGGAGGAAAATTCACCCCTCCACTTT
CDR3 protein: CASIYTRGTGEENSPLHF

J gene: TRBJ1-6
clone size: .
V gene: TRBV5-1
D gene: .
CDR3 DNA: TGCGCCAGCAGCTTGGAAGGGAGCCCCTATAATTCACCCCTCCACTTT
CDR3 protein: CASSLEGSPYNSPLHF

J gene: TRBJ2-7
clone size: .
V gene: TRBV28
D gene: TRBD1
CDR3 DNA: TGTGCCAGCTCAGGGGGCGCGAGTCTCTACGAGCAGTACTTC
CDR3 protein: CASSGGASLYEQYF

J gene: TRBJ1-2
clone size: .
V gene: TRBV28
D gene: .
CDR3 DNA: TGTGCCAGCAGTTTGGGGGTTTGGGGCTACACCTTC
CDR3 protein: CASSLGVWGYTF

J gene: TRBJ2-7
clone size: once
V gene: TRBV7-8
D gene: TRBD2
CDR3 DNA: TGTGCCAGCAGCTGGGAAGCGGGATCCTACGAGCAGTACTTC
CDR3 protein: CASSWEAGSYEQYF

J gene: TRBJ1-2
clone size: .
V gene: TRBV4-2
D gene: .
CDR3 DNA: TGTGCCAGCAGCCCGGGGGATGGCAGGAGTAACTATGGCTACACCTTC
CDR3 protein: CASSPGDGRSNYGYTF

J gene: TRBJ2-7
clone size: .
V gene: TRBV27
D gene: TRBD2
CDR3 DNA: TGTGCCAGCAGTTTATATGCGGGAGAGGGCTACGAGCAGTACTTC
CDR3 protein: CASSLYAGEGYEQYF

J gene: TRBJ2-5
clone size: .
V gene: TRBV12-3/TRBV12-4
D gene: .
CDR3 DNA: TGTGCCAGCAGCCCCCGTCAAGAGACCCAGTACTTC
CDR3 protein: CASSPRQETQYF

J gene: TRBJ1-1
clone size: once
V gene: TRBV5-8
D gene: .
CDR3 DNA: TGTGCCAGCAGCCTCCGGTACACTGAAGCTTTCTTT
CDR3 protein: CASSLRYTEAFF

J gene: TRBJ2-1
clone size: .
V gene: TRBV25-1
D gene: .
CDR3 DNA: TGTGCCAGCAGTGAACAGGGACTCAGCTCCTACAATGAGCAGTTCTTC
CDR3 protein: CASSEQGLSSYNEQFF

J gene: TRBJ1-5
clone size: .
V gene: TRBV5-5
D gene: .
CDR3 DNA: TGTGCCAGCAGCTTGGACCCCTCTAGCAATCAGCCCCAGCATTTT
CDR3 protein: CASSLDPSSNQPQHF

J gene: TRBJ2-2
clone size: once
V gene: TRBV7-6
D gene: .
CDR3 DNA: TGTGCCAGCACCGTCGCCGGGGAGCTGTTTTTT
CDR3 protein: CASTVAGELFF

J gene: TRBJ2-5
clone size: few
V gene: TRBV7-2
D gene: TRBD2
CDR3 DNA: TGTGCCAGCAGACCGCCAGCGGGAGGGGATGAGACCCAGTACTTC
CDR3 protein: CASRPPAGGDETQYF

J gene: TRBJ2-3
clone size: .
V gene: TRBV7-2
D gene: .
CDR3 DNA: TGTGCCAGCAGCTTAGCTTCGGGGGCGGGGAAGTATTTT
CDR3 protein: CASSLASGAGKYF

J gene: TRBJ1-5
clone size: .
V gene: TRBV19
D gene: TRBD1
CDR3 DNA: TGTGCCAGTAGTATGGGACAGGGGAGCAATCAGCCCCAGCATTTT
CDR3 protein: CASSMGQGSNQPQHF

J gene: TRBJ1-2
clone size: .
V gene: TRBV20-1
D gene: .
CDR3 DNA: TGCAGTGGATGGGGTGGCTACACCTTC
CDR3 protein: CSGWGGYTF

J gene: TRBJ2-7
clone size: once
V gene: TRBV7-6
D gene: TRBD1
CDR3 DNA: TGTGCCAGCATCGAAAGACAGGGCGCGTCCTACGAGCAGTACTTC
CDR3 protein: CASIERQGASYEQYF

J gene: TRBJ2-2
clone size: .
V gene: TRBV5-1
D gene: TRBD1
CDR3 DNA: TGCGCCAGCAGCCGAGGACAGGGCCGGACCGGGGAGCTGTTTTTT
CDR3 protein: CASSRGQGRTGELFF

J gene: TRBJ1-1
clone size: few
V gene: TRBV11-2
D gene: .
CDR3 DNA: TGTGCCAGCAGCTTCGGGATTTTGAACACTGAAGCTTTCTTT
CDR3 protein: CASSFGILNTEAFF

J gene: TRBJ1-2
clone size: .
V gene: TRBV18
D gene: .
CDR3 DNA: TGTGCCAGCTCACCGACGGGCTCCGACTATGGCTACACCTTC
CDR3 protein: CASSPTGSDYGYTF

J gene: TRBJ1-5
clone size: .
V gene: TRBV7-9
D gene: .
CDR3 DNA: TGTGCCAGCAGCTTATTCAATCAGCCCCAGCATTTT
CDR3 protein: CASSLFNQPQHF

J gene: TRBJ2-7
clone size: .
V gene: TRBV30
D gene: TRBD2
CDR3 DNA: TGTGCCTGGCGCCGGACTAGCGGGAGCCACGAGCAGTACTTC
CDR3 protein: CAWRRTSGSHEQYF

J gene: TRBJ1-1
clone size: .
V gene: TRBV18
D gene: TRBD1
CDR3 DNA: TGTGCCAGCTCACCACGAGGGACAGGGAACACTGAAGCTTTCTTT
CDR3 protein: CASSPRGTGNTEAFF

J gene: TRBJ2-7
clone size: .
V gene: TRBV27
D gene: TRBD2
CDR3 DNA: TGTGCCAGCAGTTTAACTAGCGGGAGGAGCTACGAGCAGTACTTC
CDR3 protein: CASSLTSGRSYEQYF

J gene: TRBJ2-2
clone size: few
V gene: TRBV10-2
D gene: TRBD2
CDR3 DNA: TGCGCCAGCGGTCTAGCGGGGACCGGGGAGCTGTTTTTT
CDR3 protein: CASGLAGTGELFF

J gene: TRBJ1-3
clone size: few
V gene: TRBV5-4
D gene: .
CDR3 DNA: TGTGCCAGCAGCTTGGGGGGATCAGCTGGAAACACCATATATTTT
CDR3 protein: CASSLGGSAGNTIYF

J gene: TRBJ1-1
clone size: .
V gene: TRBV19
D gene: TRBD1
CDR3 DNA: TGTGCCAGTAGTATCAGGGGGCGTCGGGTCGGAACTGAAGCTTTCTTT
CDR3 protein: CASSIRGRRVGTEAFF

J gene: TRBJ2-1
clone size: .
V gene: TRBV5-6
D gene: TRBD2
CDR3 DNA: TGTGCCAGCAGCCCCCTAGCGGGGGGGCTCGGCAATGAGCAGTTCTTC
CDR3 protein: CASSPLAGGLGNEQFF

J gene: TRBJ2-5
clone size: .
V gene: TRBV5-1
D gene: .
CDR3 DNA: TGCGCCAGCAGCTTGGCACCTCAGGAGACCCAGTACTTC
CDR3 protein: CASSLAPQETQYF

J gene: TRBJ1-6
clone size: once
V gene: TRBV19
D gene: .
CDR3 DNA: TGTGCCAGTAGTACCAGTGGGTCACCCCTCCACTTT
CDR3 protein: CASSTSGSPLHF